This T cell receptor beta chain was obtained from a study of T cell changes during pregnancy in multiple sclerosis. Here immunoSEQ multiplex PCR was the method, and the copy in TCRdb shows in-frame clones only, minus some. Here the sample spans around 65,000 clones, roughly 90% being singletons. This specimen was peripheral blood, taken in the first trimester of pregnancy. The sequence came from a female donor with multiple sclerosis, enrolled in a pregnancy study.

In DNA form, the CDR3 reads TGTGCCAGCAGTTTAGGGGCGGGGGGTATCGTATCTTATGGCTACACCTTC. Amino acids: CASSLGAGGIVSYGYTF. The chain couples TRBV28 to TRBJ1-2, with a weak D call TRBD1 (5 bases). Trimming took 2 bases from V and 5 from J, leaving 21 bases between them. The CDR3 totals 17 residues. Germline loops: CDR1 MDHEN, CDR2 SYDVKM.